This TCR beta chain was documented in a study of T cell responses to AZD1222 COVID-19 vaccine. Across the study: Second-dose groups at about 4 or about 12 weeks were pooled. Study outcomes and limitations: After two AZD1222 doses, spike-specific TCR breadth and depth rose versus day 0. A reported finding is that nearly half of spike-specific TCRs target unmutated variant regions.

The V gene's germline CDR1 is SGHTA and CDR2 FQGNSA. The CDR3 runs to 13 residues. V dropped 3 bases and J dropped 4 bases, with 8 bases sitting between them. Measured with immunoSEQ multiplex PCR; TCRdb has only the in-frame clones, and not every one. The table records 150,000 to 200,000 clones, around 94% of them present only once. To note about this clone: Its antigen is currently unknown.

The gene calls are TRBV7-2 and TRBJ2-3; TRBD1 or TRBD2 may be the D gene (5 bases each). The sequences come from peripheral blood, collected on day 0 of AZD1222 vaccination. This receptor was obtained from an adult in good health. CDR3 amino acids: CASSFRGADTQYF. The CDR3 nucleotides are TGTGCCAGCAGCTTCCGAGGGGCAGATACGCAGTATTTT.